This record concerns one T cell receptor beta chain sequence. Antigen: not known. The germline CDR1 and CDR2 sequences are PRHDT and FYEKMQ (reference sequence). This CDR3 is built from 16 residues. The junction had 5 bases not matched to a gene; V was cut back by 4 bases and J by 0 bases. These data come from a study of graft-versus-host responses after intestinal transplantation. The wider study: Those transplanted obtained multivisceral, liver-intestinal, or isolated intestinal grafts. All of the recipients had induction that used anti-thymocyte globulin, then tacrolimus and steroids for around 3 years. Study-wide points: Early post-transplant HvG declines showed an association with peak circulating GvH clone levels. Recipient bone marrow held GvH clones, some seen earlier in ileum or blood.

Sequencing was performed with immunoSEQ multiplex PCR; in TCRdb, only in-frame clones are kept and a portion is missing. Seen here are approximately 86,000 clones, around 90% observed once, and the top ten hold roughly 0.4%. This receptor was obtained from a human donor who was the organ donor for an intestinal transplant. The specimen comprised unstimulated CD8+ T cells sorted from spleen or lymph node cells, sampled before transplant. V gene TRBV13 combines with J gene TRBJ2-2, with 7 nucleotides matching TRBD1. CDR3 region: CASSSYRGANTGELFF. CDR3 in DNA: TGTGCCAGCAGCTCATACAGGGGAGCGAACACCGGGGAGCTGTTTTTT.